One and the same sample provided the 9 T cell receptor beta chains below, sequenced in a study of regulatory T cells in long-lasting Graves disease. The TCR beta library used iRepertoire HTBI primers with Arm-PCR amplification of CDR3. One entry per CDR3 protein results from TCRdb running MiXCR on the multiplex PCR reads. This table holds roughly 610,000 distinct CDR3 sequences, 16% found once. The time point denotes: newly diagnosed GD, antithyroid drugs for less than 3 months. RNA extracted from PBMCs served as the sequencing template. The data were also submitted as part of a second study, on T cells in Graves' hyperthyroidism and ophthalmopathy.

The sequenced sample was peripheral blood mononuclear cells (PBMCs), obtained at new diagnosis, from a patient treated with antithyroid drugs. Every receptor here comes from a woman in her 30s with Graves disease.

The gene calls are TRBV19 and TRBJ1-5; D possibly corresponds to TRBD1 (6 bases). From germline, CDR1 is LNHDA and CDR2 SQIVND (reference sequence). V was pared by 6 bases and J by 4 bases, with 10 bases between. The CDR3 sequence is 13 residues long. The CDR3 DNA sequence: TGTGCCAGTAGGCACACAGGGAATCAGCCCCAGCATTTT. This sequence encodes CASRHTGNQPQHF.

Many counts were recorded for this clonotype. V gene TRBV27 combines with J gene TRBJ2-5, with 7 bases aligning to TRBD1. Looked up from germline, CDR1 is MNHEY and CDR2 is SMNVEV (reference sequence). V was clipped by 5 bases and J by 7 bases; unmatched bases: 13. CDR3 length: 15 amino acids. The CDR3 sequence is CASSSYGTAFRTQYF. CDR3 DNA: TGTGCCAGCAGTAGCTACGGGACAGCTTTCAGGACCCAGTACTTC.

This clonotype was observed a few times. This chain joins TRBV20-1 and TRBJ2-7; D is perhaps TRBD1 (5 bases). Trimming took off 6 bases at V and 2 bases at J, with 11 bases between the two ends. This CDR3 is 12 amino acids long. The germline V gene encodes CDR1 DFQATT and CDR2 SNEGSKA (reference sequence). CDR3 bases: TGCAGTGCAACCACAGGTACCTACGAGCAGTACTTC. Amino acid sequence: CSATTGTYEQYF.

This clonotype was seen at least ten times. This chain links TRBV27 with TRBJ1-2, with 9 bases fitting TRBD1. V shed 5 bases and J 1 base; nucleotides not matched to a gene: 5. This CDR3 comprises 15 residues. The germline V gene has CDR1 MNHEY and CDR2 SMNVEV (reference sequence). CDR3 sequence reads: CASSRWDRDNYGYTF. DNA of the CDR3: TGTGCCAGCAGTCGCTGGGACAGGGATAACTATGGCTACACCTTC.

The chain uses TRBV6-1 and TRBJ1-1; D possibly corresponds to TRBD1 (6 bases). Germline V lookup: CDR1 MNHNS, CDR2 SASEGT. V lost 4 bases and J lost 7, with 19 bases in between. The CDR3 runs to 15 residues. The CDR3 loop is CASSGGRGGVFEAFF. The CDR3 DNA sequence: TGTGCCAGCAGTGGGGGGAGGGGGGGCGTGTTTGAAGCTTTCTTT.

A few counts support this clonotype. The V gene is TRBV9, the J gene TRBJ2-7, with D possibly being TRBD2 (7 bases). The CDR3 loop spans 15 amino acids. Trimming removed 4 bases from V and 5 bases from J, with 19 bases in between. Germline CDR1 reads SGDLS; CDR2 reads YYNGEE. The CDR3 reads CASSYRGGGMDEQYF. The DNA of the CDR3 is TGTGCCAGCAGCTACAGAGGGGGGGGTATGGACGAGCAGTACTTC.

This clonotype has a handful of counts. CDR3 loop: CAWSPIGLSYEQYF. CDR3 nucleotide sequence: TGTGCCTGGAGTCCAATTGGGCTCTCCTACGAGCAGTACTTC. The rearrangement links TRBV30 to TRBJ2-7, with D uncertain. The ends were cut back, 2 bases at V and 0 bases at J, with 11 bases in the middle. The length of the CDR3 is 14 residues. The germline V gene has CDR1 GTSNPN and CDR2 SVGIG (reference sequence).

The V gene is TRBV6-1, the J gene TRBJ2-7, with 8 positions matching TRBD1. The ends lost 0 bases at V and 4 bases at J; junction bases unmatched: 5. Germline CDR1 is MNHNS and CDR2 is SASEGT. This CDR3 contains 15 residues. Here the CDR3 DNA reads TGTGCCAGCAGTGAAGCAAGACAGGGGTTGTACGAGCAGTACTTC. Its protein product is CASSEARQGLYEQYF.

The chain combines TRBV20-1 with TRBJ2-7; 13 nucleotides line up with TRBD2. The CDR3 is 17 amino acids. V lost 6 bases and J lost 7; bases outside the gene matches: 18. Germline CDR1 DFQATT, CDR2 SNEGSKA (reference sequence). CDR3 loop: CSATDGRTSGRAREQYF. The CDR3 region has the DNA TGCAGTGCCACGGACGGGAGAACTAGCGGGAGGGCCAGAGAGCAGTACTTC.